This T cell receptor (beta chain) was identified during a study of T cells after yellow fever vaccination. Germline V lookup: CDR1 KGHDR, CDR2 SFDVKD. CDR3 length equals 14 residues. The V gene end was trimmed by 5 bases and the J gene end by 6 bases; junction bases not matched to a gene: 5. This clonotype showed up just a few times. One entry per CDR3 protein results from TCRdb running MiXCR on the 5' RACE reads. The sample consists of approximately 510,000 distinct CDR3 sequences, around a fifth of them appearing once. The starting material was PBMCs, obtained about 20 days after the first yellow fever vaccination. The chain recombines TRBV24-1 with TRBJ1-5, with TRBD1 matching over 8 bases. This TCR came from a man aged 18 to 30 who received the YFV17D yellow fever vaccine. Written as DNA, the CDR3 is TGTGCCACCAGTGTACAGGGGGGGACTCAGCCCCAGCATTTT. It specifies CATSVQGGTQPQHF.